What follows are 32 T cell receptor beta chains derived from one specimen sequenced in a study of blood T cell repertoires in COVID-19. Sequencing used immunoSEQ multiplex PCR; TCRdb keeps in-frame clones, though not all of them. The data contain 150,000 to 200,000 clones, roughly 76% of them singletons. Source material: peripheral blood. These receptor sequences come from a woman at least 80 years old with COVID-19, enrolled during active disease.

The rearrangement links TRBV4-2 to TRBJ2-3, with 9 bases identical to TRBD2. CDR3 length: 17 amino acids. The J segment lost 1 base and the V segment lost 2 bases, leaving 7 bases of the junction unmatched. Germline CDR1 and CDR2: LGHNA and YNFKEQ. The CDR3 DNA is TGTGCCAGCAGCCAAAAGGATGGCGGGAGGGGCACAGATACGCAGTATTTT. It translates to CASSQKDGGRGTDTQYF.

The rearrangement links TRBV19 to TRBJ1-6, with no clear D. V lost 3 bases and J lost 9, with 12 bases in between. Germline loops: CDR1 LNHDA, CDR2 SQIVND (reference sequence). This CDR3 comprises 14 residues. In DNA form, the CDR3 reads TGTGCCAGTAGTATCCCACATGGCGGTTCACCCCTCCACTTT. Amino acids: CASSIPHGGSPLHF.

The gene calls are TRBV9 and TRBJ2-3, with TRBD2 matching over 8 bases. The V and J ends lost 4 bases and 0 bases, in that order; junction bases with no gene match: 4. The CDR3 length is 15 residues. Germline CDR1 is SGDLS and CDR2 is YYNGEE. The CDR3 nucleotides read TGTGCCAGCAGCCGCGGGGGGCGGAGCACAGATACGCAGTATTTT. Translation gives CASSRGGRSTDTQYF.

The chain joins TRBV24-1 to TRBJ2-6; tentatively, D is TRBD1 (6 bases). V was shortened by 4 bases and J by 0 bases, with 9 bases between the two germline ends. This CDR3 contains 16 residues. Germline V gene sequence: CDR1 KGHDR, CDR2 SFDVKD. The CDR3 spells CATSDRRGSGANVLTF. The DNA of the CDR3 is TGTGCCACCAGTGACCGCAGGGGCTCTGGGGCCAACGTCCTGACTTTC.

The J gene is TRBJ2-7, the V gene TRBV10-3, with TRBD1 matching 8 bases. This CDR3 region has 13 residues. Germline V gives CDR1 ENHRY, CDR2 SYGVKD. V shed 7 bases, J shed 5 bases, and the junction held 7 bases outside the gene matches. This CDR3 reads CAITGQGAHEQYF. CDR3 coding DNA: TGTGCCATCACGGGGCAGGGGGCCCACGAGCAGTACTTC.

This clone was recorded only once. The chain uses TRBV28 and TRBJ2-7, with 12 bases that match TRBD2. The germline CDR1 and CDR2 sequences are MDHEN and SYDVKM. Losses at the gene ends were 4 bases for V and 0 bases for J; bases not matched to a gene: 1. The CDR3 sequence is 15 residues long. CDR3 coding DNA: TGTGCCAGCAGTTCTAGCGGGAGGGCCTCCTACGAGCAGTACTTC. Its translation: CASSSSGRASYEQYF.

In its sample, this clone was seen a few times. The chain carries TRBV10-1 and TRBJ1-1; D gene ambiguous. In germline, CDR1 is WNHNN, CDR2 SYGVQD (reference sequence). V shed 6 bases and J shed 6 bases, with 11 bases lying between them. The CDR3 is 12 amino acids. CDR3 nucleotide sequence: TGCGCCAGCAGACCGTTTCGGGCTGAAGCTTTCTTT. Residues: CASRPFRAEAFF.

The rearrangement uses TRBV5-8 and TRBJ2-3; 8 bases fit TRBD1. The CDR3 runs to 16 residues. The germline V gene has CDR1 SGHTS and CDR2 YDEGEE. Trimming took 2 bases from V and 1 from J; bases not matched to a gene: 6. This CDR3 is CASSFGTGLRTDTQYF. CDR3 DNA: TGTGCCAGCAGCTTCGGGACAGGACTCCGCACAGATACGCAGTATTTT.

This rearrangement joins TRBV5-1 to TRBJ2-5; 13 positions agree with TRBD2. Germline V CDR1 and CDR2: SGHRS, YFSETQ. The CDR3 is 15 amino acids. Trimming removed 4 bases from V and 2 bases from J; junction bases left unmatched: 2. DNA of the CDR3: TGCGCCAGCAGCGCGGGACTAGCGGGACAAGAGACCCAGTACTTC. Translating gives CASSAGLAGQETQYF.

V and J are TRBV19 and TRBJ2-5; tentatively, D is TRBD2 (5 bases). The germline V gene encodes CDR1 LNHDA and CDR2 SQIVND (reference sequence). Trimming took off 1 base at V and 5 bases at J, with 8 bases between the two ends. The CDR3 runs to 13 residues. The CDR3 region has the DNA TGTGCCAGTAGTATAGGAGGGTTGGAGACCCAGTACTTC. As protein: CASSIGGLETQYF.

The chain links TRBV27 to TRBJ1-2; TRBD1 is a possible D gene (5 bases). CDR1 and CDR2 from the germline V gene are MNHEY and SMNVEV (reference sequence). The CDR3 runs 15 residues. The V end was cut by 5 bases, the J end by 13 bases, with 26 bases between. The DNA for the CDR3 is TGTGCCAGCAGTCCCGGCGCGGGGGGAGCGGAGAAACGCACCTTC. This gives the protein CASSPGAGGAEKRTF.

The table lists this clone with a count of one. This chain joins TRBV18 and TRBJ2-1; 14 bases fit TRBD2. Losses at the gene ends were 0 bases for V and 8 bases for J; bases not matched to a gene: 3. Germline CDR1 KGHSH, CDR2 LQKENI. The CDR3 has 16 residues. Here the CDR3 reads CASSPPGLAGADEQFF. For the CDR3, the DNA is TGTGCCAGCTCACCACCGGGACTAGCGGGGGCGGATGAGCAGTTCTTC.

The chain joins TRBV4-3 to TRBJ2-5; 8 bases are shared with TRBD2. Germline CDR1 reads LGHNA; CDR2 reads YSLEER. The CDR3 has 15 residues. With V trimmed by 1 base and J by 6 bases, 7 bases remained unmatched. CDR3 region: CASSQVTGGPQTQYF. The CDR3 nucleotides read TGCGCCAGCAGCCAAGTCACGGGGGGGCCACAGACCCAGTACTTC.

V usage is TRBV11-2 and J usage is TRBJ2-3, with D unclear. V gave up 5 bases and J gave up 9 bases, with 6 bases separating them. There are 10 residues in the CDR3. Germline V gene data show CDR1 as SGHAT and CDR2 as FQNNGV. CDR3 sequence: CASSITTQYF. The CDR3 DNA is TGTGCCAGCAGCATTACAACGCAGTATTTT. The entire variable domain, with the rest obtained from reference TRBV11-2 and TRBJ2-3, is as follows: EAGVAQSPRYKIIEKRQSVAFWCNPISGHATLYWYQQILGQGPKLLIQFQNNGVVDDSQLPKDRFSAERLKGVDSTLKIQPAKLEDSAVYLCASSITTQYFGPGTRLTVL.

The chain recombines TRBV12-3 or TRBV12-4 with TRBJ2-2; D might be TRBD1 (5 bases). Trimming removed 2 bases from V and 5 bases from J, with 6 bases in between. This CDR3 has 13 amino acids. This CDR3 is CASSLYRTGELFF. CDR3 DNA: TGTGCCAGCAGTTTATACAGGACCGGGGAGCTGTTTTTT.

This clone was seen more than once but under ten times. The chain has TRBV7-3 and TRBJ2-3; 7 bases align to TRBD2. V lost 5 bases, J lost 7 bases, and 15 bases stayed unmatched. The CDR3 length is 16 residues. CDR1 is SGHTA, CDR2 FQGTGA, per germline. The DNA of the CDR3 is TGTGCCAGCAGCCCTAACGGGCGGGGGTCGGGGAATACGCAGTATTTT. It yields the protein CASSPNGRGSGNTQYF.

The chain is built from TRBV28 and TRBJ2-5; TRBD1 is a possible D gene (6 bases). The CDR3 sequence is 14 residues long. CDR1 and CDR2 from the germline V gene are MDHEN and SYDVKM. V lost 2 bases and J lost 1, with 8 bases in between. CDR3 protein: CASSLRGSQETQYF. CDR3 nucleotides: TGTGCCAGCAGTTTAAGGGGGAGCCAAGAGACCCAGTACTTC.

V gene TRBV11-2 combines with J gene TRBJ1-3; D gene unclear. The germline CDR1 and CDR2 sequences are SGHAT and FQNNGV. The CDR3 contains 12 residues. V was shortened by 7 bases and J by 0 bases, with 4 bases between the two germline ends. CDR3 nucleotide sequence: TGTGCCAGCACCTACTCTGGAAACACCATATATTTT. As protein: CASTYSGNTIYF.

This clone appeared once. The chain carries TRBV28 and TRBJ2-1; 7 positions match TRBD2. Unmatched junction bases numbered 4, after V lost 2 bases and J lost 12 bases. Germline V gene data show CDR1 as MDHEN and CDR2 as SYDVKM. The CDR3 length is 12 residues. DNA of the CDR3: TGTGCCAGCAGTTTAAGCCGCGGGAGGCAGTTCTTC. It encodes CASSLSRGRQFF.

The chain has TRBV11-3 and TRBJ1-1, with a possible D match to TRBD1 (5 bases). V lost 5 bases and J lost 8, with 18 bases in between. CDR1 is SGHNT, CDR2 YENEEA, per germline. This CDR3 region has 14 residues. CDR3 coding DNA: TGTGCCAGCAGCCAAGGCCCAGGGAGGACGGAAGCTTTCTTT. It encodes CASSQGPGRTEAFF.

CDR3 nucleotides: TGTGCCAGCAGCTCCCGGACAGGCACCGGGGAGCTGTTTTTT. Protein sequence: CASSSRTGTGELFF. This chain links TRBV7-2 with TRBJ2-2, with 7 bases fitting TRBD1. This CDR3 has 14 residues. CDR1 SGHTA and CDR2 FQGNSA come from the germline V gene. Trimming removed 4 bases from V and 4 bases from J; junction bases left unmatched: 3. Drawing the rest from reference TRBV7-2 and TRBJ2-2, the complete variable domain is GAGVSQSPSNKVTEKGKDVELRCDPISGHTALYWYRQSLGQGLEFLIYFQGNSAPDKSGLPSDRFSAERTGGSVSTLTIQRTQQEDSAVYLCASSSRTGTGELFFGEGSRLTVL.

This clone was observed a few times. The chain joins TRBV7-9 to TRBJ2-1, with 11 bases matching TRBD1. The CDR3 consists of 17 residues. CDR1 and CDR2 (germline): SEHNR, FQNEAQ (reference sequence). V lost 4 bases, J lost 2 bases, and 7 bases stayed unmatched. CDR3 protein: CASSSLGGQGAYNEQFF. The DNA of the CDR3 is TGTGCCAGCAGCTCCCTAGGGGGACAGGGGGCCTACAATGAGCAGTTCTTC.

In this sample, this clone turned up a few times. V gene TRBV3-1 (or the pseudogene TRBV3-2) combines with J gene TRBJ2-1; D possibly corresponds to TRBD2 (6 bases). The CDR3 contains 17 residues. V was trimmed by 2 bases and J by 4 bases, leaving 18 bases between them. Germline CDR1 LGHDT, CDR2 YNNKEL (reference sequence). The CDR3 coding sequence is TGTGCCAGCAGCCAATGGCGAGGAGCGGGCAGTTACAATGAGCAGTTCTTC. Protein: CASSQWRGAGSYNEQFF.

This clone was found once. The chain is built from TRBV2 and TRBJ1-2, with 10 bases lining up with TRBD1. The CDR3 consists of 15 residues. The germline V gene encodes CDR1 SNHLY and CDR2 FYNNEI. The V and J ends lost 6 bases and 4 bases, in that order; junction bases with no gene match: 8. In DNA form, the CDR3 reads TGTGCCAGCAGCCCACGGACAGGGGGGAGCTATGGCTACACCTTC. This translates into CASSPRTGGSYGYTF.

The rearrangement joins TRBV19 to TRBJ1-2, with TRBD1 identical over 7 bases. Per the germline V gene, CDR1 is LNHDA and CDR2 is SQIVND (reference sequence). The CDR3 covers 16 residues. Trimming cost V 6 bases and J 8 bases; bases outside gene matches: 18. CDR3 sequence (DNA): TGTGCCAGTAGAACCTCATTCGTGGACAGGTCTAGGGGCTACACCTTC. It specifies CASRTSFVDRSRGYTF. Complete variable domain (other parts from reference TRBV19 and TRBJ1-2): DGGITQSPKYLFRKEGQNVTLSCEQNLNHDAMYWYRQDPGQGLRLIYYSQIVNDFQKGDIAEGYSVSREKKESFPLTVTSAQKNPTAFYLCASRTSFVDRSRGYTFGSGTRLTVV.

The genes are TRBV6-5 and TRBJ2-7; TRBD2 matches 9 bases. The V segment lost 7 bases and the J segment 1 base; nucleotides outside the gene matches: 2. Germline V gives CDR1 MNHEY, CDR2 SVGAGI. CDR3 size: 13 residues. The CDR3 DNA is TGTGCCAGCACGACTAGCGGTTCCTACGAGCAGTACTTC. Residues: CASTTSGSYEQYF.

The J gene is TRBJ1-5, the V gene TRBV18; the match to TRBD1 covers 7 bases. The CDR3 is 16 amino acids. Germline V CDR1 and CDR2: KGHSH, LQKENI. Trimming took 3 bases from V and 0 from J; bases not matched to a gene: 5. The CDR3 region is CASSPFGQDSNQPQHF. DNA for the CDR3: TGTGCCAGCTCACCTTTCGGACAGGATAGCAATCAGCCCCAGCATTTT.

This clone was seen just once. This sequence joins TRBV11-2 and TRBJ2-1; a weak D match, TRBD2 (6 bases). V was shortened by 6 bases and J by 9 bases, with 12 bases between the two germline ends. The CDR3 contains 12 residues. CDR1 and CDR2 from the germline V gene are SGHAT and FQNNGV. The CDR3: CASRETAGEQFF. For the CDR3, the DNA is TGTGCCAGCAGGGAGACAGCGGGTGAGCAGTTCTTC.

The chain combines TRBV7-3 with TRBJ2-5, with 7 bases that match TRBD1. Germline CDR1 is SGHTA and CDR2 is FQGTGA. V trimming: 2 bases; J trimming: 4 bases; junction bases outside the gene matches: 16. The CDR3 runs to 18 residues. CDR3 DNA sequence: TGTGCCAGCAGCTTACTCCCGCCGACAGGGACAATTGGAGAGACCCAGTACTTC. This gives the protein CASSLLPPTGTIGETQYF.

This CDR3 is CASSSWPNYGYTF. The CDR3 DNA follows: TGTGCCAGCAGCTCTTGGCCCAACTATGGCTACACCTTC. The V and J genes are TRBV7-2 and TRBJ1-2; no clear D gene. This CDR3 is 13 amino acids long. Per the germline V gene, CDR1 is SGHTA and CDR2 is FQGNSA. Trimming took 4 bases from V and 2 from J, leaving 8 bases between them.

The gene calls are TRBV24-1 and TRBJ2-1; 10 nucleotides match TRBD2. The J segment lost 4 bases and the V segment lost 3 bases, leaving 5 bases of the junction unmatched. The germline V gene encodes CDR1 KGHDR and CDR2 SFDVKD. CDR3 length equals 16 residues. In DNA form, the CDR3 reads TGTGCCACCAGTGATGCTAGCGGGAGTGGATACAATGAGCAGTTCTTC. Amino acid sequence: CATSDASGSGYNEQFF.

V usage is TRBV28 and J usage is TRBJ2-7; TRBD2 might be the D (5 bases). CDR3 length: 13 residues. Trimming shortened V by 2 bases and J by 3 bases, and 8 bases separated the two germline ends. The germline V gene has CDR1 MDHEN and CDR2 SYDVKM. CDR3 in amino acids: CASSLEGSYEQYF. The CDR3 DNA is TGTGCCAGCAGTTTAGAGGGAAGCTACGAGCAGTACTTC.